The 5 T cell receptor beta chains given below trace back to one sample, sequenced in a study of PD-1 blockade in classical Hodgkin lymphoma. Here immunoSEQ multiplex PCR was the method, and the copy in TCRdb shows in-frame clones only, minus some. The table lists roughly 6,900 clones, around 88% of them singletons. Time point: cycle 4 day 1 (C4D1), after more than 5 weeks of nivolumab. No patient escaped relapse after autologous stem cell transplantation, and brentuximab vedotin exposure varied. The material sequenced was peripheral blood mononuclear cells (PBMCs), taken before the fourth cycle of nivolumab. The receptors were gathered from a human donor with classical Hodgkin lymphoma.

The chain links TRBV7-2 to TRBJ1-1; D call uncertain. The CDR3 consists of 14 residues. Between the trimmed V and J ends, which lost 2 bases and 1 base, there was a span of 8 bases. The V gene's germline CDR1 is SGHTA and CDR2 FQGNSA. This CDR3 reads CASSLSGWNTEAFF. The CDR3, as DNA: TGTGCCAGCAGCTTATCGGGGTGGAACACTGAAGCTTTCTTT. Full variable domain (outside the CDR3, taken from reference TRBV7-2 and TRBJ1-1): GAGVSQSPSNKVTEKGKDVELRCDPISGHTALYWYRQSLGQGLEFLIYFQGNSAPDKSGLPSDRFSAERTGGSVSTLTIQRTQQEDSAVYLCASSLSGWNTEAFFGQGTRLTVV.

The chain couples TRBV4-2 to TRBJ2-3; 9 bases fit TRBD2. J was trimmed by 7 bases and V by 3 bases; bases with no gene match: 11. Germline CDR1 is LGHNA and CDR2 is YNFKEQ. The CDR3 extends over 16 amino acids. The CDR3 spells CASSQGAAGGGNTQYF. The CDR3 region has the DNA TGTGCCAGCAGCCAGGGAGCAGCGGGAGGCGGGAATACGCAGTATTTT.

This chain joins TRBV5-1 and TRBJ2-2; D is unresolved. The CDR3 extends over 15 amino acids. The ends were cut back, 6 bases at V and 4 bases at J, with 16 bases in the middle. The germline V gene encodes CDR1 SGHRS and CDR2 YFSETQ. Written as DNA, the CDR3 is TGCGCCAGCAACCTCTGGGCTAGTGGCACCGGGGAGCTGTTTTTT. This sequence encodes CASNLWASGTGELFF.

The rearrangement joins TRBV6-1 to TRBJ2-3; D possibly corresponds to TRBD2 (5 bases). Trimming pared 6 bases from V and 6 bases from J, leaving 16 bases between. Germline V gene data show CDR1 as MNHNS and CDR2 as SASEGT. The CDR3 length is 14 residues. The CDR3 here is CASSDYKGSDTQYF. In DNA form, the CDR3 reads TGTGCCAGCAGCGACTATAAAGGTTCGGATACGCAGTATTTT.

This sequence joins TRBV5-1 and TRBJ2-1; TRBD2 matches 7 bases. The CDR3 consists of 14 residues. Germline V gene sequence: CDR1 SGHRS, CDR2 YFSETQ. V dropped 1 base and J dropped 7; count of bases not matched to a gene: 5. The CDR3 protein is CASSLSGRENEQFF. CDR3 coding DNA: TGCGCCAGCAGCTTGTCAGGGCGGGAGAATGAGCAGTTCTTC.